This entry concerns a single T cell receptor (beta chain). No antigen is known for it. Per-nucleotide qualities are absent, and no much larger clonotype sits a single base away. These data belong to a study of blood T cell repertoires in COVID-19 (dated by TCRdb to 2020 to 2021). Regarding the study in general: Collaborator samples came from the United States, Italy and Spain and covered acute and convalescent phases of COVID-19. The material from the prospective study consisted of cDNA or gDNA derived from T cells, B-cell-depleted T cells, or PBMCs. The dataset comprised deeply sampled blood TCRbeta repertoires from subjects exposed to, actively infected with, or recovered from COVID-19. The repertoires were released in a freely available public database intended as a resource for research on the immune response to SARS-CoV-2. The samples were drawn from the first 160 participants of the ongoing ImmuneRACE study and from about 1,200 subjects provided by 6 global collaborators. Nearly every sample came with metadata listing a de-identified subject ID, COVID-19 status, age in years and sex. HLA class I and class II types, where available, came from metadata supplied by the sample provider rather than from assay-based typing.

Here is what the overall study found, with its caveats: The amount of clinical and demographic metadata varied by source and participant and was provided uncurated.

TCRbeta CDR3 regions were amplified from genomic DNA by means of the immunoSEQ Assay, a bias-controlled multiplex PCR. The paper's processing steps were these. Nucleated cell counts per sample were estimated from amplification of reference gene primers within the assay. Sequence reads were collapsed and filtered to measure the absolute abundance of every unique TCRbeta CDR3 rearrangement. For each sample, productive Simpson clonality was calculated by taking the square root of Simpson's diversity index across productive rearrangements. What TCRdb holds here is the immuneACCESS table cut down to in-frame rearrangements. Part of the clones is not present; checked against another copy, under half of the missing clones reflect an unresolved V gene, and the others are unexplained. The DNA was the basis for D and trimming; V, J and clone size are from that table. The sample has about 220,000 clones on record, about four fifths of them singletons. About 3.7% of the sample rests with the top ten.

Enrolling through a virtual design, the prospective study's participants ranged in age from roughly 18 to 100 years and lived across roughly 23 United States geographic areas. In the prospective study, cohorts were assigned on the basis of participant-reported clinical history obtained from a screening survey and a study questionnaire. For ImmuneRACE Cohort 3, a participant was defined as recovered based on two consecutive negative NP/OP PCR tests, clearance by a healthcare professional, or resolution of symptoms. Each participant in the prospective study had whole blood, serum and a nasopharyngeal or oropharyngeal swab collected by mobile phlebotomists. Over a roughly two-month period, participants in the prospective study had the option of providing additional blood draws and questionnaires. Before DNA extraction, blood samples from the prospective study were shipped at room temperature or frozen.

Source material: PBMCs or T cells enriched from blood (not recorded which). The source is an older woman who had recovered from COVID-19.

The nucleotides read TGTGCCAGCAGCCTGAGGTCCACCAATCAGCCCCAGCATTTT. Its amino acids are CASSLRSTNQPQHF. The rearrangement combines TRBV7-2 with TRBJ1-5, with the D gene not clear enough to name. The CDR3 covers 14 residues, taking in both the cysteine and the phenylalanine. The entry retains the CDR3 DNA only, 42 bases that are in frame from base 1. CDR1 SGHTA and CDR2 FQGNSA are derived from the germline V gene. The junction carries 11 bases between V and J, which are trimmed by 5 bases and 3 bases respectively.